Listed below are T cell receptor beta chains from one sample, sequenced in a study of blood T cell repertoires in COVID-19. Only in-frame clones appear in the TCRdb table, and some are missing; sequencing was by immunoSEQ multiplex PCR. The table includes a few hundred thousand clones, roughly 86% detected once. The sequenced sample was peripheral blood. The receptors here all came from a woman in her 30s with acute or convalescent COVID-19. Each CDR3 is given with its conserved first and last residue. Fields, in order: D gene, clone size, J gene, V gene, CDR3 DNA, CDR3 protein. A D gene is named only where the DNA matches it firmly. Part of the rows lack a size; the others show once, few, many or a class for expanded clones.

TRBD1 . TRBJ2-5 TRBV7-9 TGTGCCAGCAGCCTGACAGGGGGCTCTGAGACCCAGTACTTC CASSLTGGSETQYF
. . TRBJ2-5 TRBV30 TGTGCACTGCTCCAAGAGACCCAGTACTTC CALLQETQYF
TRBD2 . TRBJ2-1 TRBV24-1 TGTGCCACCAGTGAGCCCACTAGCGGGAGGGGCAATGAGCAGTTCTTC CATSEPTSGRGNEQFF
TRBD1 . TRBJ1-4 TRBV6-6 TGTGCCAGCAGTCGTCGACAGGGGACCACCCTAACAACTAATGAAAAACTGTTTTTT CASSRRQGTTLTTNEKLFF
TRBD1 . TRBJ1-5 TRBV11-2 TGTGCCAGCAGCTATGTGGACAGGGGGAGCAATCAGCCCCAGCATTTT CASSYVDRGSNQPQHF
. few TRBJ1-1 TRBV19 TGTGCCAGTAGTATCGGGAACACTGAAGCTTTCTTT CASSIGNTEAFF
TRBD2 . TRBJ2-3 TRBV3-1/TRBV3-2 TGTGCCAGCAGCCAAAGGGGGACTAGCGAGACAGATACGCAGTATTTT CASSQRGTSETDTQYF
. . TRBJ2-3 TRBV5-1 TGCGCCAGCAGCTTGGGAGGGGATACGCAGTATTTT CASSLGGDTQYF
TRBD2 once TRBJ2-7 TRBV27 TGTGCCAGCAGTTCAACTAGCGGGAGACTTCTAAGCTACGAGCAGTACTTC CASSSTSGRLLSYEQYF
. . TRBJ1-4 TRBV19 TGTGCCAGTAGTGGGCAGGGTGGTGAAAAACTGTTTTTT CASSGQGGEKLFF
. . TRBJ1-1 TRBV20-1 TGCAGTGCTAGTTTTGGGCCCGAAGCTTTCTTT CSASFGPEAFF
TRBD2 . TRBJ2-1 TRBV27 TGTGCCAGCAGTTCAGAATCACTAGCGGAAAGCTCCTACAATGAGCAGTTCTTC CASSSESLAESSYNEQFF
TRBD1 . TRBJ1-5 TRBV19 TGTGCCAGTAGGGAACAGGGGCCTTCTTATAGCAATCAGCCCCAGCATTTT CASREQGPSYSNQPQHF
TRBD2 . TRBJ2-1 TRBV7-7 TGTGCTAGCAGCAAGGGACTAGCGGGAGGCCACAATGAGCAGTTCTTC CASSKGLAGGHNEQFF
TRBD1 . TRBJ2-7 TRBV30 TGTGCCTGGGGCAGAACCGGGACAGGGGGCTACGAGCAGTACTTC CAWGRTGTGGYEQYF
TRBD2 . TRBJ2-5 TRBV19 TGTGCCAGTAGTAATCCATTCGAGCGGGAGGGCCCTCGAAAGACCCAGTACTTC CASSNPFEREGPRKTQYF
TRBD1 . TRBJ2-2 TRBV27 TGTGCCAGCATTGCCGGGACAGGGGGTCCGAACACCGGGGAGCTGTTTTTT CASIAGTGGPNTGELFF
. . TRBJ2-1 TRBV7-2 TGTGCCAGCAGCTTAGGGGACTTCACGGGCGATGAGCAGTTCTTC CASSLGDFTGDEQFF
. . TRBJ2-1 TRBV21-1 TGTGCCAGCAGCCACTCGCCCGGGTTGAATCCCATAACCCCTCTACTCCTCTTC CASSHSPGLNPITPLLLF
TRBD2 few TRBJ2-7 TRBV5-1 TGCGCCAGCAGCTTGGGCCCGGGAGGGCCTTACGAGCAGTACTTC CASSLGPGGPYEQYF
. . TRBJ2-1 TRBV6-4 TGTGCCAGCAGCCCCCAACACGTAGGAAGCGACCCCTACAATGAGCAGTTCTTC CASSPQHVGSDPYNEQFF
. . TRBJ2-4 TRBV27 TGTGCCAGCAGTTTCAATCCGCAGGGTCCCAAAAACATTCAGTACTTC CASSFNPQGPKNIQYF
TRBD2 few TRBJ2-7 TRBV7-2 TGTGCCAGCAGCTTATCGGGAGGCTCCTACGAGCAGTACTTC CASSLSGGSYEQYF
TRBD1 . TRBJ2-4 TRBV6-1 TGTGCCAGCAGTGAAGTCGGGACAGGAGCCAAAAACATTCAGTACTTC CASSEVGTGAKNIQYF
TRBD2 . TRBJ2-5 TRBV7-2 TGTGCCAGCAGCTTAAGTCGGCGGGAGAGCCAAGAGACCCAGTACTTC CASSLSRRESQETQYF
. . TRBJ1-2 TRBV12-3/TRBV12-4 TGTGCCAGCAGCGAGACAGCGAACTATGGCTACACCTTC CASSETANYGYTF
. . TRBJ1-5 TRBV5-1 TGCGCCAGCAGCTTGGTGGGGGCCCTCAATCAGCCCCAGCATTTT CASSLVGALNQPQHF